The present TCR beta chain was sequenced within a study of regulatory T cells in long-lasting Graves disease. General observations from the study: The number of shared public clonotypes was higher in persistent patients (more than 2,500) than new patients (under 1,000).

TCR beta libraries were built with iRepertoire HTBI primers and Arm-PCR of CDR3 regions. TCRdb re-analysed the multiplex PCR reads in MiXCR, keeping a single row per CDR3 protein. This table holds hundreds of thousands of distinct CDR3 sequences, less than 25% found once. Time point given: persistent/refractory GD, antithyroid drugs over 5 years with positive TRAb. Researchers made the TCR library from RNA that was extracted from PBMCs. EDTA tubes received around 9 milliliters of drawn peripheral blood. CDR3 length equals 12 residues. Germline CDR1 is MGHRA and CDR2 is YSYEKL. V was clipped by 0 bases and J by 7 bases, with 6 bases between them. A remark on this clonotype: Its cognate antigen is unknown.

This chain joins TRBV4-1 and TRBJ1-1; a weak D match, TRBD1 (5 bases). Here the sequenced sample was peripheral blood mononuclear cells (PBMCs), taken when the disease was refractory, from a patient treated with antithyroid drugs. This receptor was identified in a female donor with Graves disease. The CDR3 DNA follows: TGCGCCAGCAGCCAAGAAACAGGTGAAGCTTTCTTT. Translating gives CASSQETGEAFF.